The 6 T cell receptor beta chains reported below all come from one sample, sequenced in a study of T cells in women clearing cervical HPV infection (dated 2018 in TCRdb). Library prep was done by the immunoSEQ multiplex PCR assay. TCRdb provides this immuneACCESS table in a form limited to in-frame rearrangements. Some clones are lacking; in checked studies, under half of them reflect an unresolved V gene, and why the rest are absent is not known. The record for this sample contains under 40,000 clones. The ten largest clones take up around 6.4% of the sample. The specimen sequenced was blood buffy coat. These receptors were collected from a woman between 18 and 69 years old with a cervical HPV16 infection that either progressed to CIN3+ or cleared (not recorded which).

About this clone: The read stops 3 residues short of the end of the CDR3; the missing end is completed from the germline J gene. The chain employs TRBV19 and TRBJ1-1, with 7 bases identical to TRBD1. Per the germline V gene, CDR1 is LNHDA and CDR2 is SQIVND (reference sequence). This CDR3 spans 16 amino acids. CDR3 bases read: TGTGCCAGTAGTACCATGGGGGGACAGCCTGCCTACGAG. Amino acid sequence: CASSTMGGQPAYE. The full CDR3 is CASSTMGGQPAYEAFF.

As for this clone: The CDR3 end falls 3 residues outside the read, so it is completed with the germline J gene. The genes are TRBV6-2 or TRBV6-3 and TRBJ2-7, with a weak D call TRBD2 (6 bases). The length of the CDR3 is 13 residues. Trimming cost V 2 bases and J 6 bases, with 11 bases left between them. Germline-derived CDR1 and CDR2 are MNHEY and SVGEGT. This CDR3 is CASSYVLGGEQYF. Partial CDR3 DNA: TGTGCCAGCAGTTACGTCCTCGGGGGCGAG.

To note about this clone: Read coverage stops 3 residues before the CDR3 terminus; the germline J gene supplies the remainder. This rearrangement joins TRBV11-2 to TRBJ2-5; 8 bases match TRBD2. CDR1 is SGHAT and CDR2 is FQNNGV in the germline V gene. The CDR3 loop spans 14 amino acids. The V gene end was trimmed by 5 bases and the J gene end by 3 bases; junction bases not matched to a gene: 5. The CDR3 loop is CASSPTSGKETQYF. CDR3 bases read: TGTGCCAGCAGCCCCACTAGCGGAAAAGAGACC.

CDR3 DNA (partial): TGTGCCAGCAGTTTATCCGACAGGGGATACGAG. This sequence encodes CASSLSDRGYE. The CDR3, in full, reads CASSLSDRGYEQYF. The chain joins TRBV27 to TRBJ2-7, with 8 nucleotides matching TRBD1. Read sequence stops 3 residues before the CDR3 end, and the germline J gene provides the missing end. V shed 0 bases, J shed 4 bases, and the junction held 2 bases outside the gene matches. Germline assignment: CDR1 MNHEY and CDR2 SMNVEV (reference sequence). The CDR3 contains 14 residues.

About this clone: The CDR3 extends 3 residues past the end of the read, so its final part is completed from the germline J gene. This chain uses TRBV5-1 with TRBJ1-1; D possibly corresponds to TRBD1 (5 bases). Germline V CDR1 and CDR2: SGHRS, YFSETQ. There are 15 residues in the CDR3. Trimming stripped 5 bases from V and 0 bases from J, with 14 bases between. CDR3 sequence reads: CASSPGDRMNTEAFF. CDR3 DNA (partial): TGCGCCAGCAGTCCGGGGGATCGTATGAACACTGAA.

The CDR3 sequence is CASSIQNSPLHF. CDR3 DNA (partial): TGTGCCAGTAGTATTCAGAATTCACCC. The chain has TRBV19 and TRBJ1-6; no clear D gene. The read is 3 residues too short to cover the CDR3 end, so that end is filled in from the germline J gene. The germline gives CDR1 LNHDA, CDR2 SQIVND (reference sequence). Trimming cost V 3 bases and J 7 bases, with 4 bases left between them. The CDR3 is 12 residues long.